One and the same sample provided the 28 T cell receptor beta chains below, sequenced in a study of blood T cells in healthy people across ages. Combining a sample-barcoded 5' primer with a J-beta primer mix, a second PCR ran for roughly 7 to 12 cycles. TCRdb reanalysed the 5' RACE reads using MiXCR and keeps one entry per CDR3 protein. The table has approximately 940,000 distinct CDR3 sequences, about 44% seen once. What was sequenced was blood. The receptors here all came from a man under 40 in good health.

V and J are TRBV4-3 and TRBJ2-7; D perhaps matches TRBD1 (5 bases). The V and J ends lost 1 base and 5 bases respectively, with 15 bases between them. The CDR3 extends over 15 amino acids. Germline values: CDR1 LGHNA, CDR2 YSLEER. As DNA, the CDR3 is TGCGCCAGCAGCCAAGGACAGCTTGATTTGGACGAGCAGTACTTC. Its protein is CASSQGQLDLDEQYF.

This clonotype came up a few times. The CDR3 spells CASSRIRTSGNNKETQYF. The CDR3 DNA reads as TGTGCCAGCAGCCGAATCCGGACTAGCGGAAACAATAAAGAGACCCAGTACTTC. The V call is TRBV3-1, the J call TRBJ2-5; 10 bases line up with TRBD2. Trimming removed 4 bases from V and 3 bases from J; junction bases left unmatched: 14. From germline, CDR1 is LGHDT and CDR2 YNNKEL (reference sequence). The CDR3 is 18 residues long.

CDR3 nucleotides: TGTGCCAGCAGCTCACTCGCTACAGGGAAGGGCAATCAGCCCCAGCATTTT. Amino acids: CASSSLATGKGNQPQHF. The chain is built from TRBV7-2 and TRBJ1-5; possibly TRBD1 for D (6 bases). The germline V gene encodes CDR1 SGHTA and CDR2 FQGNSA. The V and J ends lost 4 bases and 2 bases respectively, with 18 bases between them. The CDR3 runs 17 residues.

The chain has TRBV20-1 and TRBJ2-1, with 10 bases identical to TRBD1. CDR1 is DFQATT and CDR2 is SNEGSKA in the germline V gene (reference sequence). The J segment lost 6 bases and the V segment lost 6 bases, leaving 2 bases of the junction unmatched. There are 12 residues in the CDR3. The CDR3 here is CSAGQGSNEQFF. CDR3 nucleotide sequence: TGCAGTGCGGGACAGGGGAGCAATGAGCAGTTCTTC.

This clonotype was detected once. V and J are TRBV6-5 and TRBJ2-5; TRBD1 agrees at 12 bases. The DNA end lines up better with TRBJ2-7; the J call may be wrong. The germline V gene encodes CDR1 MNHEY and CDR2 SVGAGI. CDR3 size: 15 residues. The CDR3, as DNA: TGTGCCAGCAGTTTTGGGACAGGGGGCGACTACGAGCAGTACTTC. This gives the protein CASSFGTGGDYEQYF.

The CDR3 spells CATRGTADSYEQYF. The CDR3 bases are TGTGCCACCCGGGGGACAGCGGATTCCTACGAGCAGTACTTC. The chain is built from TRBV28 and TRBJ2-7, with D possibly TRBD1 on 7 matching bases. CDR1 and CDR2 (germline): MDHEN, SYDVKM. This CDR3 has 14 amino acids. The ends were cut back, 10 bases at V and 1 base at J, with 17 bases in the middle.

This clonotype was seen a few times. The chain employs TRBV10-3 and TRBJ1-2; D is perhaps TRBD1 (5 bases). V lost 7 bases, J lost 5 bases, and 17 bases lay in between. The CDR3 has 14 residues. CDR1 and CDR2 (germline): ENHRY, SYGVKD. As DNA, the CDR3 is TGTGCCATCAATCCTACCGGGACTGAGTATGGCTACACCTTC. Protein: CAINPTGTEYGYTF.

The V call is TRBV6-5, the J call TRBJ2-7, with D tentatively TRBD1 (6 bases). There are 14 residues in the CDR3. V was shortened by 6 bases and J by 0 bases, with 12 bases between the two germline ends. The germline V gene has CDR1 MNHEY and CDR2 SVGAGI. CDR3 protein: CASRQGLNSYEQYF. The CDR3 nucleotides are TGTGCCAGCAGGCAGGGGTTAAACTCCTACGAGCAGTACTTC.

The chain links TRBV4-2 to TRBJ1-1, with D maybe TRBD1 (6 bases). The V gene lost 4 bases and the J gene lost 11 bases, with 20 bases spanning the gap. CDR3 length: 14 residues. The germline V gene encodes CDR1 LGHNA and CDR2 YNFKEQ. CDR3 region: CASSLEGQGGIAFF. The CDR3 region has the DNA TGTGCCAGCAGCCTAGAAGGGCAAGGGGGGATCGCTTTCTTT.

This chain uses TRBV7-3 with TRBJ1-6; TRBD1 might be the D (6 bases). Trimming cost V 4 bases and J 7 bases, with 8 bases left between them. Germline lookup yields CDR1 SGHTA and CDR2 FQGTGA. The CDR3 length is 13 residues. CDR3 in DNA: TGTGCCAGCAGCTACAGGGCGAATTCACCCCTCCACTTT. Its translation: CASSYRANSPLHF. The full variable domain, in which reference TRBV7-3 and TRBJ1-6 provide the parts outside the CDR3, is GAGVSQTPSNKVTEKGKYVELRCDPISGHTALYWYRQSLGQGPEFLIYFQGTGAADDSGLPNDRFFAVRPEGSVSTLKIQRTERGDSAVYLCASSYRANSPLHFGNGTRLTVT.

This clonotype has a handful of counts. The chain carries TRBV10-3 and TRBJ2-3; a weak D match, TRBD2 (7 bases). Germline CDR1 and CDR2: ENHRY and SYGVKD. This CDR3 region has 14 residues. Trimming shortened V by 8 bases and J by 1 base, and 13 bases separated the two germline ends. The CDR3 region is CAIGGGRRTDTQYF. The CDR3 DNA sequence: TGTGCCATCGGGGGGGGGCGACGCACAGATACGCAGTATTTT.

This clonotype was counted a few times. The gene calls are TRBV30 and TRBJ1-2, with D unresolved. Trimming left V 2 bases short and J 8 bases short, with 12 bases between. Germline CDR1 reads GTSNPN; CDR2 reads SVGIG (reference sequence). CDR3 length: 12 residues. CDR3 nucleotide sequence: TGTGCCTGGAGTTCGGGCAGAACGGGCTACACCTTC. Translation gives CAWSSGRTGYTF.

This clonotype has a handful of counts. The V and J genes are TRBV14 and TRBJ2-5; 7 positions agree with TRBD2. This CDR3 comprises 14 residues. The trim removed 4 bases at V and 4 bases at J, leaving 6 bases unmatched. Germline V gene lookup returns CDR1 SGHDN and CDR2 FVKESK. The CDR3 coding sequence is TGTGCCAGCAGCCCAACAGCGGGGAGAGAGACCCAGTACTTC. It is translated as CASSPTAGRETQYF.

The V gene is TRBV28, the J gene TRBJ2-7; D is unclear. V shed 4 bases and J shed 0 bases, with 13 bases lying between them. The germline gives CDR1 MDHEN, CDR2 SYDVKM. The CDR3 is 15 residues long. This CDR3 reads CASSSQGFSSYEQYF. For the CDR3, the DNA is TGTGCCAGCAGTTCCCAAGGGTTCTCCTCCTACGAGCAGTACTTC.

The rearrangement joins TRBV5-1 to TRBJ2-7; D is unclear. CDR1 and CDR2 (germline): SGHRS, YFSETQ. The CDR3 is 14 amino acids. Trimming took 4 bases from V and 0 from J, leaving 11 bases between them. The CDR3 protein is CASSEKLSSYEQYF. The CDR3, as DNA: TGCGCCAGCAGCGAAAAACTTAGCTCCTACGAGCAGTACTTC. The whole variable domain, remainder taken from reference TRBV5-1 and TRBJ2-7, is KAGVTQTPRYLIKTRGQQVTLSCSPISGHRSVSWYQQTPGQGLQFLFEYFSETQRNKGNFPGRFSGRQFSNSRSEMNVSTLELGDSALYLCASSEKLSSYEQYFGPGTRLTVT.

This chain links TRBV7-2 with TRBJ2-1, with TRBD1 matching 9 bases. The CDR3 length is 16 residues. V was pared by 1 base and J by 1 base, with 2 bases of the junction left unmatched. The germline V gene has CDR1 SGHTA and CDR2 FQGNSA. CDR3 bases: TGTGCCAGCAGCTTAGATGGGACAGGGTCCTACAATGAGCAGTTCTTC. It codes for CASSLDGTGSYNEQFF.

This chain uses TRBV30 with TRBJ2-6; D gene uncertain. Between the trimmed V and J ends, which lost 4 bases and 4 bases, there was a span of 8 bases. The V gene's germline CDR1 is GTSNPN and CDR2 SVGIG (reference sequence). The CDR3 is made up of 13 amino acids. CDR3 nucleotides: TGTGCCTGGACCTCTTCCGGGGCCAACGTCCTGACTTTC. Its protein is CAWTSSGANVLTF.

The genes are TRBV28 and TRBJ2-3; weak D call: TRBD1 (6 bases). Trimming took off 5 bases at V and 0 bases at J, with 12 bases between the two ends. CDR1 MDHEN and CDR2 SYDVKM come from the germline V gene. This CDR3 is built from 15 residues. The CDR3 region is CASSTPGVSTDTQYF. In DNA form, the CDR3 reads TGTGCCAGCAGTACCCCAGGGGTAAGCACAGATACGCAGTATTTT.

The chain carries TRBV12-3 or TRBV12-4 and TRBJ2-7; D is unresolved. The CDR3 runs to 14 residues. The V end was cut by 3 bases, the J end by 2 bases, with 11 bases between. DNA for the CDR3: TGTGCCAGCAGTTTCACCCAAATACCCTACGAGCAGTACTTC. It encodes CASSFTQIPYEQYF.

The chain employs TRBV27 and TRBJ2-3; D is possibly TRBD2 (5 bases). CDR3 length: 13 residues. Germline V gene lookup returns CDR1 MNHEY and CDR2 SMNVEV (reference sequence). V dropped 9 bases and J dropped 1 base, with 11 bases sitting between them. As DNA, the CDR3 is TGTGCCAGGCCCCCGGAGGGCACAGATACGCAGTATTTT. It specifies CARPPEGTDTQYF.

This chain connects TRBV10-3 to TRBJ2-1; the match to TRBD1 covers 8 bases. This CDR3 contains 15 residues. Germline V gives CDR1 ENHRY, CDR2 SYGVKD. V lost 3 bases, J lost 6 bases, and 7 bases stayed unmatched. The CDR3 DNA is TGTGCCATCAGTGATGGCGGGCAGGGGGCCAATGAGCAGTTCTTC. As protein: CAISDGGQGANEQFF.

The chain uses TRBV12-3 or TRBV12-4 and TRBJ2-1, with a possible D match to TRBD1 (6 bases). This CDR3 comprises 15 residues. V shed 7 bases and J shed 0 bases, with 13 bases lying between them. The CDR3 DNA reads as TGTGCCAGCAATCAAGACAGGAACTCCTACAATGAGCAGTTCTTC. The encoded protein is CASNQDRNSYNEQFF.

Details on this clonotype: One end of the junction is discordant with germline, which a read error may explain. The rearrangement uses TRBV5-1 and TRBJ2-5; unclear D gene. The germline gives CDR1 SGHRS, CDR2 YFSETQ. The CDR3 totals 14 residues. The DNA for the CDR3 is TGCGCCAGCAGCCCCTTACAGTACCAAAAGACCCAGTACTTC. This codes for CASSPLQYQKTQYF.

The rearrangement joins TRBV5-1 to TRBJ2-5; 8 bases are a match to TRBD2. The J call may be mistaken, given a closer DNA end match to TRBJ2-7. Germline V gene lookup returns CDR1 SGHRS and CDR2 YFSETQ. This CDR3 has 15 residues. This CDR3 is CASSLQRGSSYEQYF. CDR3 sequence (DNA): TGCGCCAGCAGCTTGCAGCGGGGGTCTTCCTACGAGCAGTACTTC.

This clonotype was seen a handful of times. V gene TRBV5-1 combines with J gene TRBJ1-6; D is undetermined. There are 15 residues in the CDR3. With 3 bases removed from V and 8 bases from J, the gap between germline ends came to 15 bases. Germline V gene lookup returns CDR1 SGHRS and CDR2 YFSETQ. The CDR3 region has the DNA TGCGCCAGCAGCTCCACGACCACACTGGATTCACCCCTCCACTTT. It codes for CASSSTTTLDSPLHF.

This clonotype was observed a handful of times. The chain recombines TRBV4-2 with TRBJ2-3; TRBD2 agrees at 12 bases. The CDR3 loop spans 17 amino acids. The V gene end was trimmed by 3 bases and the J gene end by 4 bases; junction bases not matched to a gene: 8. The V gene's germline CDR1 is LGHNA and CDR2 YNFKEQ. Written as DNA, the CDR3 is TGTGCCAGCAGCCAGGCTACTAGCGGGGGGTTGGCAGATACGCAGTATTTT. Its protein is CASSQATSGGLADTQYF.

This chain uses TRBV6-1 with TRBJ2-1; TRBD1 agrees at 9 bases. This CDR3 contains 15 residues. V lost 7 bases to trimming and J lost 7 bases; unmatched junction nucleotides: 11. The V gene's germline CDR1 is MNHNS and CDR2 SASEGT. The CDR3 DNA follows: TGTGCCAGCATTCCAAAAGGGACAGGGCGGAATGAGCAGTTCTTC. It yields the protein CASIPKGTGRNEQFF.

This clonotype showed up just a few times. The V call is TRBV7-2, the J call TRBJ2-1; D not certain. Germline values: CDR1 SGHTA, CDR2 FQGNSA. Between the trimmed V and J ends, which lost 0 bases and 0 bases, there was a span of 15 bases. The length of the CDR3 is 18 residues. CDR3 DNA sequence: TGTGCCAGCAGCTTAGCGTTTGTTAGTTACTCCTCCTACAATGAGCAGTTCTTC. Translated: CASSLAFVSYSSYNEQFF.